This TCR beta chain was identified during a study of blood T cells in healthy people across ages. Germline values: CDR1 SEHNR, CDR2 FQNEAQ (reference sequence). This CDR3 has 12 amino acids. It was approximately 9 milliliters of peripheral blood that were drawn from each donor. A minimum of 5.5 micrograms of total RNA was extracted per sample. The study, taken as a whole, reports: Across the age range, TCR beta diversity per million T cells fell in a roughly linear way.

The authors ran a second PCR of roughly 6 to 12 cycles using a sample-barcoded 5' primer and a J-beta primer mix. Each CDR3 protein is one row after TCRdb ran MiXCR on the 5' RACE reads. This repertoire shows approximately 800,000 distinct CDR3 sequences, roughly 53% found once; its top ten account for approximately 40%. The sample holds a few counts of this clonotype. Its antigen is still unknown. Sequences were obtained from blood. The TCR was taken from a man of 80 years or more in good health. The rearrangement links TRBV7-9 to TRBJ2-5; D may be TRBD2 (5 bases). The assigned J gene may be wrong: the sequence end matches TRBJ2-7 better. CDR3 loop: CASSLTGIEQYF. CDR3 in DNA: TGTGCCAGCAGCCTCACCGGGATCGAGCAGTACTTC.